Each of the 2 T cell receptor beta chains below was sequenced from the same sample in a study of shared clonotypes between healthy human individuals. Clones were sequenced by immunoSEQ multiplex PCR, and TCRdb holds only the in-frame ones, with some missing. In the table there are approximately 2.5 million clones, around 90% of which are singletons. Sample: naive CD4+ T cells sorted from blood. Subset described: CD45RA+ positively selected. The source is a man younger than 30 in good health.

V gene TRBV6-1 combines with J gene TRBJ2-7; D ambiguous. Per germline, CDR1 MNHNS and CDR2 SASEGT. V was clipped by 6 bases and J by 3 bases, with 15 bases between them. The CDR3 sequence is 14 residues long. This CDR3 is CASSLRTDYYEQYF. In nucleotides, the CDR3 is TGTGCCAGCAGCCTCCGGACGGATTACTACGAGCAGTACTTC.

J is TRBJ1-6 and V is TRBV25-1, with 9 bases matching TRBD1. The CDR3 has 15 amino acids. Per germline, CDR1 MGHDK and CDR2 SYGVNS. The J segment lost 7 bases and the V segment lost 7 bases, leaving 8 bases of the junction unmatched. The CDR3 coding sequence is TGTGCCAGCATTCAAGGGACAGGGATCAATTCACCCCTCCACTTT. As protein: CASIQGTGINSPLHF. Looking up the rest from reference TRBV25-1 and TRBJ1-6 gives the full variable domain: EADIYQTPRYLVIGTGKKITLECSQTMGHDKMYWYQQDPGMELHLIHYSYGVNSTEKGDLSSESTVSRIRTEHFPLTLESARPSHTSQYLCASIQGTGINSPLHFGNGTRLTVT.